This T cell receptor beta chain was profiled in a study of shared clonotypes between healthy human individuals. Study details: The people who gave samples were a couple of women and a few men aged 18 to 49. Findings and caveats of the study: Limited genetic and exposure-history diversity came from having few donors.

Study processing details: ImmunoSEQ output held junction-only sequences without quality scores, so filtering differed. Repertoires were generated with immunoSEQ multiplex PCR, while TCRdb's copy carries only in-frame clones and drops some. V, J and clone size were drawn from that table, and D and trimming were deduced from the DNA. The sample carries fewer than 600,000 clones, roughly 80% recorded once. V dropped 3 bases and J dropped 0 bases, with 9 bases sitting between them. The CDR3 consists of 14 residues. Germline CDR1 KGHSH, CDR2 LQKENI. Concerning this clone: Its matching antigen is unknown.

The sequenced sample consisted of PBMCs. The source of this sequence is a middle-aged woman in good health. Some clones in this sample may be carry-over from other donors' samples. The chain combines TRBV18 with TRBJ2-7; D is possibly TRBD2 (5 bases). The CDR3 DNA reads TGTGCCAGCTCACCTAGGAGGAGCTCCTACGAGCAGTACTTC. Translation gives CASSPRRSSYEQYF.